The source of this T cell receptor (beta chain) is a study of technical replicates of blood from a few donors. Germline V gives CDR1 GTSNPN, CDR2 SVGIG (reference sequence). The CDR3 is 14 residues long. Trimming cost V 3 bases and J 2 bases; bases outside gene matches: 4. TCRdb's table, derived via immunoSEQ multiplex PCR, lists solely in-frame clones and lacks some. The profile shows approximately 85,000 clones, about 94% of them singletons. The chain links TRBV30 to TRBJ1-3; 7 nucleotides agree with TRBD1. The sample was T cells isolated from PBMCs. The TCR comes from a human donor in good health. The CDR3 nucleotides are TGTGCCTGGAGCCAGGGACAGCCTGGAAACACCATATATTTT. Translating gives CAWSQGQPGNTIYF.